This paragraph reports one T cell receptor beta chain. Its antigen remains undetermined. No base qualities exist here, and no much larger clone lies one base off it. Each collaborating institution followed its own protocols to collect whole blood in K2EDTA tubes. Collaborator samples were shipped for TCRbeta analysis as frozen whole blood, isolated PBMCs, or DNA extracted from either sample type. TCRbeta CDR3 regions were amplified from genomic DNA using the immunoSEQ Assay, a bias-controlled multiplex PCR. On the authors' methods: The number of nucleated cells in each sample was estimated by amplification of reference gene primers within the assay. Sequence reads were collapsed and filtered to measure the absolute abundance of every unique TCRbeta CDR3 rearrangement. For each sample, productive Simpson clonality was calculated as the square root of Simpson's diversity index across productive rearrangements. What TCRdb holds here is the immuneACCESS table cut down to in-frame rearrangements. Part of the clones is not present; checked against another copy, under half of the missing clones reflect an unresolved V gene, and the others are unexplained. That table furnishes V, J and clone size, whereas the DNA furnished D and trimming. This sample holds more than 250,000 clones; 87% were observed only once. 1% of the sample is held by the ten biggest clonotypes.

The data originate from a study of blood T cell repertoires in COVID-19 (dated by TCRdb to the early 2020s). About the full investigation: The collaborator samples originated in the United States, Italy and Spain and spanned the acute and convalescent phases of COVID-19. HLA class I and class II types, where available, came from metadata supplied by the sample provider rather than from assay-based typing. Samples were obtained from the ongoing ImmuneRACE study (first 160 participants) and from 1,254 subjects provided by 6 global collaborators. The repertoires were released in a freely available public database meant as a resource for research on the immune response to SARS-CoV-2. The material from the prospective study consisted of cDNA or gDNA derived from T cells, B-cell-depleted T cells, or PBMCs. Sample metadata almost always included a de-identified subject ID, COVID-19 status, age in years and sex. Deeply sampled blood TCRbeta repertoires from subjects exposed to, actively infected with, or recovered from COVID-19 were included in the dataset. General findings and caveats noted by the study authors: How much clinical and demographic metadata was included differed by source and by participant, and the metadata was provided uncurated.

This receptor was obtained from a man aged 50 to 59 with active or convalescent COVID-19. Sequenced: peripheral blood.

Read as DNA, the sequence is TGTGCCAGCTCACTGGCCGTGGACACTGAAGCTTTCTTT. This translates into CASSLAVDTEAFF. The V gene is TRBV18 and the J gene is TRBJ1-1; the D gene identity is not certain. V sheds 4 bases and J sheds 3 bases, leaving 9 bases between their ends. CDR3 length: 13 amino acids, cysteine to phenylalanine. The only DNA kept is the CDR3, 39 bases in frame from the first base. CDR1 and CDR2, looked up from the germline V gene, are KGHSH and LQKENI.